This entry lists 20 T cell receptor beta chains sequenced from one sample in a study of blood T cell repertoires in COVID-19. Assay used: immunoSEQ multiplex PCR; TCRdb lists only in-frame clones, some missing. Among about 310,000 clones listed, about nine tenths were seen once. Sequencing input: peripheral blood. The source is a woman aged 25 to 39 with COVID-19, enrolled during active disease.

This clone showed up just once. The chain is built from TRBV30 and TRBJ1-1, with 8 nucleotides matching TRBD1. J lost 3 bases, V lost 7 bases, and 16 bases had no gene match. CDR3 size: 16 residues. The germline CDR1 and CDR2 sequences are GTSNPN and SVGIG (reference sequence). For the CDR3, the DNA is TGTGCCTTTCAACTGATGACCAGGGGGCTAGACACTGAAGCTTTCTTT. The encoded protein is CAFQLMTRGLDTEAFF.

This chain uses TRBV6-1 with TRBJ1-2; 8 positions match TRBD1. The CDR3 is made up of 15 amino acids. Germline trimming cut 3 bases from V and 3 bases from J; bases unmatched to any gene: 6. Germline lookup yields CDR1 MNHNS and CDR2 SASEGT. Here the CDR3 reads CASSDLRQGHYGYTF. As DNA, the CDR3 is TGTGCCAGCAGTGATTTGAGACAGGGGCACTATGGCTACACCTTC.

The V and J genes are TRBV19 and TRBJ1-5; D is perhaps TRBD1 (5 bases). From germline, CDR1 is LNHDA and CDR2 SQIVND (reference sequence). The CDR3 is made up of 16 amino acids. V shed 1 base and J shed 4 bases, with 14 bases lying between them. The CDR3, as DNA: TGTGCCAGTAGTATAGTCCTGTGGCAGGGAAATCAGCCCCAGCATTTT. Amino acid sequence: CASSIVLWQGNQPQHF.

The rearrangement joins TRBV27 to TRBJ2-5, with 9 positions matching TRBD2. Trimming cost V 5 bases and J 5 bases; bases outside gene matches: 9. This CDR3 region has 15 residues. Germline V gene data show CDR1 as MNHEY and CDR2 as SMNVEV (reference sequence). The CDR3 region is CASSIIAGVGETQYF. DNA for the CDR3: TGTGCCAGCAGTATAATAGCGGGAGTAGGGGAGACCCAGTACTTC.

The chain links TRBV15 to TRBJ2-1; 10 bases are shared with TRBD2. The trim removed 7 bases at V and 8 bases at J, leaving 5 bases unmatched. The germline gives CDR1 LNHNV, CDR2 YYDKDF (reference sequence). This CDR3 has 13 amino acids. Here the CDR3 reads CATNGLAVHEQFF. The CDR3 DNA reads as TGTGCCACCAACGGACTAGCGGTCCATGAGCAGTTCTTC.

The J gene is TRBJ2-7, the V gene TRBV5-4; possible D gene TRBD2, 5 bases. V was pared by 3 bases and J by 7 bases, with 17 bases between. The germline V gene encodes CDR1 SGHNT and CDR2 YYREEE (reference sequence). This CDR3 is built from 14 residues. This CDR3 reads CASSSPGNNREQYF. The DNA of the CDR3 is TGTGCCAGCAGCTCGCCCGGGAACAATAGAGAGCAGTACTTC.

The J gene is TRBJ1-5, the V gene TRBV28; D perhaps matches TRBD1 (5 bases). Trimming shortened V by 2 bases and J by 5 bases, and 13 bases separated the two germline ends. This CDR3 spans 15 amino acids. The V gene's germline CDR1 is MDHEN and CDR2 SYDVKM. The CDR3 DNA is TGTGCCAGCAGTTTAGGGATGGGAGGGGATCAGCCCCAGCATTTT. Protein product: CASSLGMGGDQPQHF.

The V and J genes are TRBV2 and TRBJ1-5; 11 positions agree with TRBD1. CDR3 length equals 15 residues. Germline CDR1 SNHLY, CDR2 FYNNEI. V trimming: 5 bases; J trimming: 6 bases; junction bases outside the gene matches: 6. The CDR3 here is CASSRDRGTSQPQHF. The CDR3 nucleotides read TGTGCCAGCAGTCGGGACAGGGGGACGAGTCAGCCCCAGCATTTT.

This chain links TRBV7-9 with TRBJ2-7; the match to TRBD2 covers 8 bases. This CDR3 region has 14 residues. The V and J ends lost 2 bases and 4 bases, in that order; junction bases with no gene match: 4. Germline CDR1 is SEHNR and CDR2 is FQNEAQ (reference sequence). In DNA, the CDR3 is TGTGCCAGCAGCTTACCGGGACTAGAATACGAGCAGTACTTC. This sequence encodes CASSLPGLEYEQYF.

CDR3 sequence reads: CASSPLGAGGPRAYNEQFF. The CDR3 region has the DNA TGTGCCAGCAGCCCCCTGGGAGCGGGAGGGCCACGGGCCTACAATGAGCAGTTCTTC. J is TRBJ2-1 and V is TRBV4-2; TRBD2 matches at 10 bases. Germline-derived CDR1 and CDR2 are LGHNA and YNFKEQ. V was pared by 4 bases and J by 2 bases, with 14 bases of the junction left unmatched. The CDR3 extends over 19 amino acids.

V gene TRBV6-5 combines with J gene TRBJ2-3; 9 bases are a match to TRBD2. CDR1 MNHEY and CDR2 SVGAGI come from the germline V gene. Unmatched junction bases numbered 7, after V lost 4 bases and J lost 5 bases. CDR3 size: 15 residues. DNA of the CDR3: TGTGCCAGCAGTTCGCCGGGACTAGCTTTAGATACGCAGTATTTT. Protein product: CASSSPGLALDTQYF.

This clone was counted only a few times. This rearrangement joins TRBV27 to TRBJ1-3, with TRBD1 matching over 8 bases. V shed 5 bases, J shed 4 bases, and the junction held 10 bases outside the gene matches. This CDR3 contains 16 residues. Germline V gene sequence: CDR1 MNHEY, CDR2 SMNVEV (reference sequence). The CDR3: CASSLRGQAAGNTIYF. DNA for the CDR3: TGTGCCAGCAGTCTCCGGGGACAGGCTGCCGGAAACACCATATATTTT.

The chain uses TRBV10-3 and TRBJ1-1; the D is unclear. This CDR3 has 13 amino acids. Germline lookup yields CDR1 ENHRY and CDR2 SYGVKD. Trimming removed 0 bases from V and 4 bases from J, with 6 bases in between. The CDR3 sequence: CAISESGATEAFF. The CDR3 DNA reads as TGTGCCATCAGTGAGTCGGGAGCCACTGAAGCTTTCTTT.

The genes are TRBV5-1 and TRBJ2-7, with 8 bases lining up with TRBD1. Germline V lookup: CDR1 SGHRS, CDR2 YFSETQ. Trimming took 0 bases from V and 7 from J; bases not matched to a gene: 9. CDR3 size: 15 residues. CDR3 protein: CASSLEGQGAGEQYF. Here the CDR3 DNA reads TGCGCCAGCAGCTTGGAAGGCCAGGGGGCGGGTGAGCAGTACTTC. Full variable domain (rest looked up from reference TRBV5-1 and TRBJ2-7): KAGVTQTPRYLIKTRGQQVTLSCSPISGHRSVSWYQQTPGQGLQFLFEYFSETQRNKGNFPGRFSGRQFSNSRSEMNVSTLELGDSALYLCASSLEGQGAGEQYFGPGTRLTVT.

This chain joins TRBV10-1 and TRBJ2-1; TRBD2 is a possible D gene (5 bases). Germline CDR1 WNHNN, CDR2 SYGVQD (reference sequence). The CDR3 contains 16 residues. The ends were cut back, 0 bases at V and 8 bases at J, with 17 bases in the middle. DNA for the CDR3: TGCGCCAGCAGTGAGTCGATAGGACTTAAAGTCGATGAGCAGTTCTTC. As protein: CASSESIGLKVDEQFF.

The chain couples TRBV2 to TRBJ2-7, with 7 bases lining up with TRBD2. In germline, CDR1 is SNHLY, CDR2 FYNNEI. Trimming took 2 bases from V and 1 from J; bases not matched to a gene: 8. CDR3 size: 16 residues. The CDR3 is CASSENLPSGSYEQYF. The DNA for the CDR3 is TGTGCCAGCAGTGAAAATTTGCCTAGCGGATCCTACGAGCAGTACTTC.

V gene TRBV5-1 combines with J gene TRBJ1-5; the match to TRBD1 covers 7 bases. The CDR3 length is 15 residues. CDR1 and CDR2 (germline): SGHRS, YFSETQ. V was pared by 4 bases and J by 1 base, with 5 bases of the junction left unmatched. The CDR3 loop reads CASSPEDRSNQPQHF. The CDR3 region has the DNA TGCGCCAGCAGCCCCGAGGACAGGAGCAATCAGCCCCAGCATTTT.

The chain uses TRBV4-1 and TRBJ2-2; 9 bases match TRBD1. From germline, CDR1 is MGHRA and CDR2 YSYEKL. Losses at the gene ends were 4 bases for V and 3 bases for J; bases not matched to a gene: 18. The CDR3 loop spans 20 amino acids. CDR3 in amino acids: CASSPGLRGQGGGDTGELFF. CDR3 nucleotide sequence: TGCGCCAGCAGCCCAGGGTTGAGGGGACAGGGCGGTGGGGACACCGGGGAGCTGTTTTTT.

This clone was seen once. The chain employs TRBV11-2 and TRBJ1-1; 11 bases map to TRBD1. V gave up 5 bases and J gave up 3 bases; unmatched junction bases: 8. CDR1 and CDR2 from the germline V gene are SGHAT and FQNNGV. The CDR3 spans 16 residues. The CDR3 protein is CASSRTGGGVDTEAFF. DNA for the CDR3: TGTGCCAGCAGCCGGACAGGGGGCGGTGTGGACACTGAAGCTTTCTTT.

This rearrangement joins TRBV9 to TRBJ2-1, with D perhaps TRBD2 (6 bases). The germline V and J ends were trimmed by 4 bases and 6 bases, with 11 bases remaining between them. This CDR3 has 13 amino acids. The germline V gene has CDR1 SGDLS and CDR2 YYNGEE. CDR3 DNA: TGTGCCAGCAGCACTAGCCCCACCAATGAGCAGTTCTTC. Its translation is CASSTSPTNEQFF.